Described below is a single T cell receptor beta chain sequence and its context. Its antigen is as yet unknown. Treatment denoted: roughly 18 received Ad26.COV2.S at low or high dose, single or two shots; roughly 5 received placebo; per-sample allocation not given. The samples date from day 63 after the first vaccine or placebo injection. An Ad26 vector carrying the Wuhan-strain SARS-CoV-2 spike served as the vaccine. Sequencing used immunoSEQ multiplex PCR; TCRdb keeps in-frame clones, though not all of them. Of about 400,000 clones detected, 88% appear once; the ten largest clones hold about 4%. This sample is part of a study of Ad26.COV2.S vaccination and SARS-CoV-2 variants. About the research overall: The donor belonged to the COV1001 Ad26.COV2.S trial arm. General study points: Analytic work on TCR breadth and depth might have understated the full extent of total T cell responses. A substantial breadth of spike-specific CD8+ and CD4+ T cell responses after vaccination has been reported.

From germline, CDR1 is SGDLS and CDR2 YYNGEE. Trimming stripped 3 bases from V and 8 bases from J, with 9 bases between. The CDR3 extends over 12 amino acids. This chain links TRBV9 with TRBJ2-1, with D hard to call. Sample: peripheral blood, taken in a trial of Ad26.COV2.S vaccine versus placebo. This TCR derives from a person between 18 and 60 years old who received the Ad26.COV2.S COVID-19 vaccine or a placebo. CDR3 amino acids: CASSGSSDEQFF. In DNA form, the CDR3 reads TGTGCCAGCAGCGGCAGCTCCGATGAGCAGTTCTTC.